This T cell receptor beta chain was identified during a study of radiotherapy plus CTLA-4 blockade in lung cancer. Looking at the study overall: Disease control reached about 28%, with objective responses in around 20%. Broader study findings: Interferon-beta, together with early blood T cell clone dynamics, reportedly best predicted response. Tumor-derived TCR clones expanded in blood after radiotherapy plus ipilimumab.

This clone was counted a few times. As yet, its antigen is unknown. The CDR3 length is 13 residues. Measured with immunoSEQ multiplex PCR; TCRdb has only the in-frame clones, and not every one. Of 50,000 to 70,000 clones in the sample, almost 85% were seen once. V gene TRBV21-1 combines with J gene TRBJ1-1; the D segment call TRBD1 is taken from the table without a DNA check. TRBV21-1 is designated a pseudogene. The sequencing used peripheral blood, collected from a patient treated with radiotherapy plus ipilimumab. The sequence was collected from a human donor with non-small cell lung cancer whose response to radiotherapy plus ipilimumab could not be evaluated. CDR3 sequence reads: CATFSGRNTEAFF. In DNA form, the CDR3 reads TGTGCCACTTTCTCTGGGCGCAACACTGAAGCTTTCTTT.